This T cell receptor beta chain was retrieved from a study of T cell repertoires in cytomegalovirus infection. The length of the CDR3 is 15 residues. The germline gives CDR1 SGHTA, CDR2 FQGNSA. Trimming took 1 base from V and 6 from J, leaving 15 bases between them. TCRdb re-analysed the reads in MiXCR, keeping a single row per CDR3 protein. The table lists 200,000 to 300,000 distinct CDR3 sequences, under 8.5% of them singletons. This clonotype was seen at least ten times. Specimen: PBMCs. The V and J genes are TRBV7-2 and TRBJ1-2; a possible D gene is TRBD1 (5 bases). This clonotype was sampled from a human donor in good health (CMV status not recorded). Some clones in this sample may be carry-over from other donors' samples. DNA of the CDR3: TGTGCCAGCAGCTTAGTAGCAGGGAGGGAGGATGGCTACACCTTC. Its protein product is CASSLVAGREDGYTF.